This T cell receptor beta chain was profiled in a study of naive CD8 T cells in extremely preterm neonates. The CDR3 is 15 amino acids. Germline V gives CDR1 SGHAT, CDR2 FQNNGV. Losses at the gene ends were 0 bases for V and 4 bases for J; bases not matched to a gene: 5. Here immunoSEQ multiplex PCR was the method, and the copy in TCRdb shows in-frame clones only, minus some. In the table there are more than 7,000 clones, around 98% of which are singletons. This chain joins TRBV11-2 and TRBJ2-7; TRBD2 aligns across 8 bases. This sequence originates from a human donor in good health. Sequencing input: naive CD8+ T cells from blood. Written as DNA, the CDR3 is TGTGCCAGCAGCTTAGAGTCTAGCGGGTTATACGAGCAGTACTTC. Protein: CASSLESSGLYEQYF.